This TCR beta chain emerged from a study of cytomegalovirus exposure and HLA in healthy donors. Points from the study as a whole: Solely CMV serostatus was available to characterize immune exposure.

In regard to this clone: Its antigen is still unknown.

V lost 3 bases, J lost 3 bases, and 17 bases lay in between. The CDR3 length is 16 residues. Germline-derived CDR1 and CDR2 are MNHEY and SMNVEV (reference sequence). This PCR relied on a set of 60 Vbeta primers and 13 Jbeta primers. Profiling relied on immunoSEQ multiplex PCR, and the TCRdb table lists in-frame clones only, not all of them. Of 150,000 to 200,000 clones in the sample, around 80% were seen once. The sequencing sample was made of PBMCs. The V and J genes are TRBV27 and TRBJ1-1, with a weak D call TRBD1 (5 bases). The receptor's source is a female donor in good health and CMV-seronegative. The CDR3 DNA is TGTGCCAGCAGTTTTTACCATTTGGGGGGGGACACTGAAGCTTTCTTT. This translates into CASSFYHLGGDTEAFF.